This record looks at one T cell receptor (beta chain) sequence and its context. This CDR3 spans 14 amino acids. The V gene end was trimmed by 3 bases and the J gene end by 7 bases; junction bases not matched to a gene: 6. The germline V gene encodes CDR1 SGHRS and CDR2 YFSETQ. The source of the sample is a study of T cell changes during pregnancy in multiple sclerosis. The assay was immunoSEQ multiplex PCR, and TCRdb's table has in-frame clones only and misses some. In the table there are under 90,000 clones, approximately 93% of which are singletons. The sequencing used peripheral blood, collected in the second trimester of pregnancy. This TCR was recovered from a female donor in good health, enrolled as a control in a pregnancy study. The chain links TRBV5-1 to TRBJ2-7; 11 bases fit TRBD2. Written as DNA, the CDR3 is TGCGCCAGCAGCTCCGGGACTAGCGGCTCGGAGCAGTACTTC. Protein sequence: CASSSGTSGSEQYF. The full variable domain, in which reference TRBV5-1 and TRBJ2-7 provide the parts outside the CDR3, is KAGVTQTPRYLIKTRGQQVTLSCSPISGHRSVSWYQQTPGQGLQFLFEYFSETQRNKGNFPGRFSGRQFSNSRSEMNVSTLELGDSALYLCASSSGTSGSEQYFGPGTRLTVT.